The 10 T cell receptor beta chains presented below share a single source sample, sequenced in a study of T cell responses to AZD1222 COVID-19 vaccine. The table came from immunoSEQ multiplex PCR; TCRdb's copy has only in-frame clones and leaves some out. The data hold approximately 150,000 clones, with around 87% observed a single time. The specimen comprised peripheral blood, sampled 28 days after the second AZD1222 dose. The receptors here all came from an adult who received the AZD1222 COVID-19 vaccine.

The CDR3 sequence: CAWSVLRQADEQFF. CDR3 DNA: TGTGCCTGGAGTGTACTCCGACAGGCCGATGAGCAGTTCTTC. The chain combines TRBV30 with TRBJ2-1, with a possible D match to TRBD1 (6 bases). The CDR3 totals 14 residues. Per germline, CDR1 GTSNPN and CDR2 SVGIG (reference sequence). V lost 0 bases and J 8 bases, leaving 14 bases between the germline ends.

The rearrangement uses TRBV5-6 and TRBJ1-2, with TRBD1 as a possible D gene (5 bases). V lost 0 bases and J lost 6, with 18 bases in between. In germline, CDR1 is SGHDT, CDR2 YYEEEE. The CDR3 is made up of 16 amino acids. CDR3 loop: CASSLGGALPGNGYTF. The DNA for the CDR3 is TGTGCCAGCAGCTTGGGTGGGGCCTTACCCGGGAATGGCTACACCTTC. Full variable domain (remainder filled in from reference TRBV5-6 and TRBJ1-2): DAGVTQSPTHLIKTRGQQVTLRCSPKSGHDTVSWYQQALGQGPQFIFQYYEEEERQRGNFPDRFSGHQFPNYSSELNVNALLLGDSALYLCASSLGGALPGNGYTFGSGTRLTVV.

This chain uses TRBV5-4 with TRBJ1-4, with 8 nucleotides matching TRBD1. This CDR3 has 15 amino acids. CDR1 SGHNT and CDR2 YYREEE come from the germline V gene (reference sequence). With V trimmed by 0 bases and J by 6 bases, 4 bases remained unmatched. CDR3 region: CASSLGQGLDEKLFF. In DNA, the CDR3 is TGTGCCAGCAGCTTGGGACAGGGGCTAGATGAAAAACTGTTTTTT.

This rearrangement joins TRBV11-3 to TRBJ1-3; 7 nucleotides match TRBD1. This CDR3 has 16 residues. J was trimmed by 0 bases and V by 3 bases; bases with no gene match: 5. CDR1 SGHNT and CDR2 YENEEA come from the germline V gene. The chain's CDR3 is CASSFGQAASGNTIYF. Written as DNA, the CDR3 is TGTGCCAGCAGCTTCGGACAGGCGGCCTCTGGAAACACCATATATTTT.

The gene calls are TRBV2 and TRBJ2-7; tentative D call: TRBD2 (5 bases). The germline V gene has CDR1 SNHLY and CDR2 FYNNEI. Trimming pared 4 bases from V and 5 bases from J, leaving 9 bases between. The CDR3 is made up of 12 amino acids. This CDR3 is CASSVGEHEQYF. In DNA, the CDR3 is TGTGCCAGCAGTGTCGGGGAACACGAGCAGTACTTC.

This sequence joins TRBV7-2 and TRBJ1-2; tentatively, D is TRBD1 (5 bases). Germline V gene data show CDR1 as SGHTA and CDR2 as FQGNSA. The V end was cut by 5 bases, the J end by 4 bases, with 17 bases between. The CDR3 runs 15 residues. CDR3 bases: TGTGCCAGCAGCCCCCAGGGACGGTTTTCCTATGGCTACACCTTC. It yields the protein CASSPQGRFSYGYTF.

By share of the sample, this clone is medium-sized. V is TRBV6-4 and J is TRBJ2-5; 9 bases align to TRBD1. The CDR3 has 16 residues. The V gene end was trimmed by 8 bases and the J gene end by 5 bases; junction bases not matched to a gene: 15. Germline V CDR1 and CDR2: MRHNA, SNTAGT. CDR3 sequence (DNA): TGTGCCAGCTTATACGACCGGGACAGGGATGGGGAGACCCAGTACTTC. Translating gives CASLYDRDRDGETQYF.

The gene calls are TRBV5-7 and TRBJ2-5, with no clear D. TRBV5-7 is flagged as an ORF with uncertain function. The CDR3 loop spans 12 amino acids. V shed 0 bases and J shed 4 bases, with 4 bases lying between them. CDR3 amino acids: CASSLVGETQYF. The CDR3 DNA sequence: TGTGCCAGCAGCTTGGTCGGAGAGACCCAGTACTTC.

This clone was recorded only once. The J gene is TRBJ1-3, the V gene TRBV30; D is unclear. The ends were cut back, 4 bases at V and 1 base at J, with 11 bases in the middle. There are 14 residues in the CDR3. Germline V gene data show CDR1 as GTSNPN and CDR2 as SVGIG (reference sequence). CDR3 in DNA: TGTGCCTGGATCCCCGGGGATTCTGGAAACACCATATATTTT. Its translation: CAWIPGDSGNTIYF.

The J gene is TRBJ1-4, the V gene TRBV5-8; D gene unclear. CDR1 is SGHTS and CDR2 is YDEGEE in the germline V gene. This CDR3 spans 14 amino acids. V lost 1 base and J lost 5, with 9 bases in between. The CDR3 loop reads CASSLWQPNEKLFF. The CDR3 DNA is TGTGCCAGCAGCTTGTGGCAGCCGAATGAAAAACTGTTTTTT.